These 8 T cell receptor beta chains share one sample of origin, sequenced in a study of blood T cells in healthy people across ages. Primers used in a second PCR of roughly 6 to 11 cycles were a sample-barcoded 5' primer and a J-beta primer mix. TCRdb processed the 5' RACE reads anew with MiXCR; each CDR3 protein has one entry. The table shows roughly 1,500,000 distinct CDR3 sequences, with roughly a third occurring only once. The sequenced sample was blood. These receptors came from a woman aged 30 to 39 in good health.

The table lists this clonotype with a few counts. The gene calls are TRBV12-5 and TRBJ1-1; D is unclear. V lost 7 bases and J 3 bases, leaving 9 bases between the germline ends. The CDR3 loop spans 12 amino acids. From germline, CDR1 is LGHNT and CDR2 FRNRAP. The CDR3 spells CASAYGDTEAFF. DNA for the CDR3: TGTGCTAGTGCCTATGGGGACACTGAAGCTTTCTTT.

The CDR3 is CASSEATPPYNEQFF. The CDR3 region has the DNA TGCGCCAGCAGTGAGGCTACCCCGCCCTACAATGAGCAGTTCTTC. V usage is TRBV10-1 and J usage is TRBJ2-1; D not resolved. V lost 2 bases and J 2 bases, leaving 10 bases between the germline ends. Germline lookup yields CDR1 WNHNN and CDR2 SYGVQD (reference sequence). The CDR3 is 15 amino acids.

This clonotype was counted once. V and J are TRBV7-2 and TRBJ1-6; no definite D call. The CDR3 is 15 amino acids. Trimming cost V 1 base and J 7 bases, with 11 bases left between them. The V gene's germline CDR1 is SGHTA and CDR2 FQGNSA. CDR3 loop: CASSLGRTRNSPLHF. The CDR3 DNA follows: TGTGCCAGCAGCTTAGGTCGAACCAGGAATTCACCCCTCCACTTT.

A few counts support this clonotype. The V and J genes are TRBV6-2 or TRBV6-3 and TRBJ2-7; 11 bases map to TRBD2. The germline gives CDR1 MNHEY, CDR2 SVGEGT. This CDR3 spans 19 amino acids. V was clipped by 5 bases and J by 2 bases; unmatched bases: 17. CDR3 bases: TGTGCCAGCAGTACCCCCCGGGGTAGCGGGAGGGAACTACCCTACGAGCAGTACTTC. Protein: CASSTPRGSGRELPYEQYF.

This clonotype came up a few times. The chain recombines TRBV7-3 with TRBJ2-7; D is undetermined. Germline V lookup: CDR1 SGHTA, CDR2 FQGTGA. V shed 1 base and J shed 6 bases, with 13 bases lying between them. The CDR3 length is 14 residues. The CDR3 DNA follows: TGTGCCAGCAGCTTAAATAGGCCCTCTGGCGAGCAGTACTTC. Translation gives CASSLNRPSGEQYF. Full variable domain (missing parts from reference TRBV7-3 and TRBJ2-7): GAGVSQTPSNKVTEKGKYVELRCDPISGHTALYWYRQSLGQGPEFLIYFQGTGAADDSGLPNDRFFAVRPEGSVSTLKIQRTERGDSAVYLCASSLNRPSGEQYFGPGTRLTVT.

This clonotype was picked up a small number of times. CDR3 bases: TGTGCCAGCAGCTTAGGGGACTCGGCAGGGGAGACCCAGTACTTC. Residues: CASSLGDSAGETQYF. This chain uses TRBV7-9 with TRBJ2-5; possible D gene TRBD2, 6 bases. The CDR3 loop spans 15 amino acids. V was cut by 1 base and J by 5 bases, with 14 bases left in between. In germline, CDR1 is SEHNR, CDR2 FQNEAQ (reference sequence).

J is TRBJ1-4 and V is TRBV13; TRBD1 matches at 9 bases. The CDR3 totals 15 residues. With V trimmed by 4 bases and J by 6 bases, 6 bases remained unmatched. Germline loops: CDR1 PRHDT, CDR2 FYEKMQ (reference sequence). The CDR3 DNA reads as TGTGCCAGCAGCTCGACAGGGACAGGGTATGAAAAACTGTTTTTT. Translated: CASSSTGTGYEKLFF. The full variable domain, completed using reference TRBV13 and TRBJ1-4, is AAGVIQSPRHLIKEKRETATLKCYPIPRHDTVYWYQQGPGQDPQFLISFYEKMQSDKGSIPDRFSAQQFSDYHSELNMSSLELGDSALYFCASSSTGTGYEKLFFGSGTQLSVL.

This clonotype was seen a handful of times. The rearrangement uses TRBV6-5 and TRBJ2-2, with D possibly TRBD1 on 5 matching bases. This CDR3 spans 14 amino acids. V lost 8 bases and J 0 bases, leaving 10 bases between the germline ends. From germline, CDR1 is MNHEY and CDR2 SVGAGI. The CDR3 loop is CASLGLANTGELFF. The CDR3 DNA sequence: TGTGCCAGCCTGGGGCTAGCGAACACCGGGGAGCTGTTTTTT.